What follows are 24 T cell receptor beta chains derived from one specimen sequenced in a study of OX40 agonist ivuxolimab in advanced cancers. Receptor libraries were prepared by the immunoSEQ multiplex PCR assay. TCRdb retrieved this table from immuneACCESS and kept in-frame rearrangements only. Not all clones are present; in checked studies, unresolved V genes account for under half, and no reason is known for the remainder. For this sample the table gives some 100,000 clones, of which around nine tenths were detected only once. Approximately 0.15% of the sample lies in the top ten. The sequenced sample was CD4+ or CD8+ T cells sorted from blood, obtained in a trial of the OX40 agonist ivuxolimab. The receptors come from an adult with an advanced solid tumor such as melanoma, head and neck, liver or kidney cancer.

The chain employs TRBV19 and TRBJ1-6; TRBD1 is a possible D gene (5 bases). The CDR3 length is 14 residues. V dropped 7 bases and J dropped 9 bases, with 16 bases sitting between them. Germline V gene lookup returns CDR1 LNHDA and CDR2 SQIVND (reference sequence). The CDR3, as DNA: TGTGCCAGTAATCCCGGGACGAGGGGTTCACCCCTCCACTTT. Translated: CASNPGTRGSPLHF.

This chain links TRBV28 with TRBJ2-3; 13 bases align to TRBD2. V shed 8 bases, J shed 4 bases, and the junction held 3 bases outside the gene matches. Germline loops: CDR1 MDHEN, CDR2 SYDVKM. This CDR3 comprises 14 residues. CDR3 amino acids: CASGTSGTADTQYF. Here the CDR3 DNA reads TGTGCCAGCGGGACTAGCGGGACGGCAGATACGCAGTATTTT. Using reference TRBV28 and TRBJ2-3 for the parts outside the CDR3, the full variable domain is DVKVTQSSRYLVKRTGEKVFLECVQDMDHENMFWYRQDPGLGLRLIYFSYDVKMKEKGDIPEGYSVSREKKERFSLILESASTNQTSMYLCASGTSGTADTQYFGPGTRLTVL.

CDR3 sequence reads: CASSVDRLSSYGYTF. CDR3 DNA: TGTGCCAGCAGTGTGGACAGGCTTTCATCCTATGGCTACACCTTC. This chain uses TRBV6-1 with TRBJ1-2, with 7 bases identical to TRBD1. This CDR3 is 15 amino acids long. The trim removed 4 bases at V and 4 bases at J, leaving 9 bases unmatched. Germline assignment: CDR1 MNHNS and CDR2 SASEGT.

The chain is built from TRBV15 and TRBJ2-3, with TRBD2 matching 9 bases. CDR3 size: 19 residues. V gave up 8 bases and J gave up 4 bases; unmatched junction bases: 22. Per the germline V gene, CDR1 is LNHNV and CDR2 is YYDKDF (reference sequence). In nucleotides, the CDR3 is TGTGCCACCGCTGCCGGAGTGCGGGAGGGCCATCGGTTAGCAGATACGCAGTATTTT. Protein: CATAAGVREGHRLADTQYF. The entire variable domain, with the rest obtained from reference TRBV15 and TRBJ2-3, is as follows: DAMVIQNPRYQVTQFGKPVTLSCSQTLNHNVMYWYQQKSSQAPKLLFHYYDKDFNNEADTPDNFQSRRPNTSFCFLDIRSPGLGDTAMYLCATAAGVREGHRLADTQYFGPGTRLTVL.

As DNA, the CDR3 is TGCAGCGTTGAAGGGGGCGCGGTGACCCAGTACTTC. Amino acid sequence: CSVEGGAVTQYF. V gene TRBV29-1 combines with J gene TRBJ2-5, with a weak D call TRBD1 (5 bases). The CDR3 extends over 12 amino acids. Trimming pared 1 base from V and 7 bases from J, leaving 10 bases between. Germline V gene sequence: CDR1 SQVTM, CDR2 ANQGSEA. Together with reference TRBV29-1 and TRBJ2-5, the CDR3 gives the full variable domain: SAVISQKPSRDICQRGTSLTIQCQVDSQVTMMFWYRQQPGQSLTLIATANQGSEATYESGFVIDKFPISRPNLTFSTLTVSNMSPEDSSIYLCSVEGGAVTQYFGPGTRLLVL.

This CDR3 reads CASTQGRGGIGELFF. As DNA, the CDR3 is TGTGCCAGCACCCAGGGGCGCGGGGGCATCGGGGAGCTGTTTTTT. The chain carries TRBV6-6 and TRBJ2-2; a possible D gene is TRBD2 (7 bases). The ends were cut back, 7 bases at V and 7 bases at J, with 19 bases in the middle. This CDR3 contains 15 residues. Germline V gene sequence: CDR1 MNHNY, CDR2 SVGAGI (reference sequence).

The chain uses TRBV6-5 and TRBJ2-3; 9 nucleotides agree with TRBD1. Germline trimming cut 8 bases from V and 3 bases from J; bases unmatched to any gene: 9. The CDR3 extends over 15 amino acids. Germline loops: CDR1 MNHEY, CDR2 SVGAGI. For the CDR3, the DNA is TGTGCCAGCCAAAGGGGACAGGGACGGACAGATACGCAGTATTTT. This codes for CASQRGQGRTDTQYF.

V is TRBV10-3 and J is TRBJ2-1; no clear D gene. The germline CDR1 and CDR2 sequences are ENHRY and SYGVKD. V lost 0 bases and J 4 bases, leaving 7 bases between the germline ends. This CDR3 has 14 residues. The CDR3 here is CAISESTTYNEQFF. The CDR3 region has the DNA TGTGCCATCAGTGAGTCTACTACTTACAATGAGCAGTTCTTC.

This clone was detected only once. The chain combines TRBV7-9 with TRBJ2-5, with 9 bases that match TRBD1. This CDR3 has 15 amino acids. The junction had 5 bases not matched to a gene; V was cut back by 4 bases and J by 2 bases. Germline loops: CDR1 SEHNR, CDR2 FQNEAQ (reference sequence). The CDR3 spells CASSSGQGPQETQYF. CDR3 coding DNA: TGTGCCAGCAGCTCCGGACAGGGGCCGCAAGAGACCCAGTACTTC.

CDR3 nucleotides: TGTGCCAGCAGTTTACTTATCCTTAGGAATGAGCAGTTCTTC. This codes for CASSLLILRNEQFF. The genes are TRBV27 and TRBJ2-1; the D is unclear. V was shortened by 2 bases and J by 7 bases, with 12 bases between the two germline ends. This CDR3 has 14 amino acids. CDR1 is MNHEY, CDR2 SMNVEV, per germline (reference sequence).

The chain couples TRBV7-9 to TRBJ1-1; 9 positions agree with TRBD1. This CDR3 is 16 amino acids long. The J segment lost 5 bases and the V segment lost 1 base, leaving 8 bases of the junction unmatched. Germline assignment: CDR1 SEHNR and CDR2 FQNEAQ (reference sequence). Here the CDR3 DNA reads TGTGCCAGCAGCTTAGAATTTAACAGGGGGCAGACTGAAGCTTTCTTT. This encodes CASSLEFNRGQTEAFF.

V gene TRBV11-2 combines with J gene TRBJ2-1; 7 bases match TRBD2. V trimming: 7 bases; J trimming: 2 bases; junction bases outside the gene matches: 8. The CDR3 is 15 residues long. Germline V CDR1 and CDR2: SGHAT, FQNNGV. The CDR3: CASKLRGDPYNEQFF. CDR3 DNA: TGTGCCAGCAAACTACGGGGGGACCCCTACAATGAGCAGTTCTTC.

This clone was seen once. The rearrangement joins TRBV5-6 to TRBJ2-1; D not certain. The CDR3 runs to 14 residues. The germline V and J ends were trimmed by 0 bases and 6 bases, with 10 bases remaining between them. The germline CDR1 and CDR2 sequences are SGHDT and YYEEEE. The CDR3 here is CASSLAGRRNEQFF. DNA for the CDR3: TGTGCCAGCAGCTTGGCCGGCAGGCGCAATGAGCAGTTCTTC. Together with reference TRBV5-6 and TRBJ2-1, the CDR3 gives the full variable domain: DAGVTQSPTHLIKTRGQQVTLRCSPKSGHDTVSWYQQALGQGPQFIFQYYEEEERQRGNFPDRFSGHQFPNYSSELNVNALLLGDSALYLCASSLAGRRNEQFFGPGTRLTVL.

The DNA for the CDR3 is TGTGCCAGTAGAAGGGACAGACCAAATCAGCCCCAGCATTTT. This sequence encodes CASRRDRPNQPQHF. The V and J genes are TRBV19 and TRBJ1-5; 7 nucleotides agree with TRBD1. The CDR3 is made up of 14 amino acids. V lost 6 bases, J lost 4 bases, and 6 bases stayed unmatched. Germline loops: CDR1 LNHDA, CDR2 SQIVND (reference sequence).

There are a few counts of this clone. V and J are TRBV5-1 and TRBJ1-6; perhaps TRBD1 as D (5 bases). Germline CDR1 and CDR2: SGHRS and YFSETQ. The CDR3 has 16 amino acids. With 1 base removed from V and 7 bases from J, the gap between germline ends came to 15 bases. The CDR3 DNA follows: TGCGCCAGCAGCTTGACAATCGGGACGCCAAATTCACCCCTCCACTTT. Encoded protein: CASSLTIGTPNSPLHF. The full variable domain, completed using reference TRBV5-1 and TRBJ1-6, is KAGVTQTPRYLIKTRGQQVTLSCSPISGHRSVSWYQQTPGQGLQFLFEYFSETQRNKGNFPGRFSGRQFSNSRSEMNVSTLELGDSALYLCASSLTIGTPNSPLHFGNGTRLTVT.

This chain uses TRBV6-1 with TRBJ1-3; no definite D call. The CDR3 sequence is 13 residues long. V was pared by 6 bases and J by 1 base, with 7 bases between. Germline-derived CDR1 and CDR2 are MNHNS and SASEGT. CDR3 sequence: CASRNWSGNTIYF. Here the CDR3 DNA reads TGTGCCAGCAGAAATTGGTCTGGAAACACCATATATTTT.

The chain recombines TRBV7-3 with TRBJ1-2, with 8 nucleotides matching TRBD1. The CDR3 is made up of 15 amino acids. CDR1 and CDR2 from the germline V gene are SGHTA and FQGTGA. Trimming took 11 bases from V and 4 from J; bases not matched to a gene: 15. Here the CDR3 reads CADEVETGEGYGYTF. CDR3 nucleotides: TGTGCCGACGAGGTTGAGACAGGGGAAGGCTATGGCTACACCTTC.

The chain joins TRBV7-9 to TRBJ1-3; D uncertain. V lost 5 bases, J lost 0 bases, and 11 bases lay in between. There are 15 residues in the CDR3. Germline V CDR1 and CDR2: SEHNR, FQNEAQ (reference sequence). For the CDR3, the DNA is TGTGCCAGCAGCCCGACCGGGGACTCTGGAAACACCATATATTTT. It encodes CASSPTGDSGNTIYF.

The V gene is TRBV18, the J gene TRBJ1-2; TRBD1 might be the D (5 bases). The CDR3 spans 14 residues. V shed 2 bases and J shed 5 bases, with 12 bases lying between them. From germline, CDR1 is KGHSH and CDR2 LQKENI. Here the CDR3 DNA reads TGTGCCAGCTCACCAGGGACGGACTTATATGGCTACACCTTC. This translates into CASSPGTDLYGYTF.

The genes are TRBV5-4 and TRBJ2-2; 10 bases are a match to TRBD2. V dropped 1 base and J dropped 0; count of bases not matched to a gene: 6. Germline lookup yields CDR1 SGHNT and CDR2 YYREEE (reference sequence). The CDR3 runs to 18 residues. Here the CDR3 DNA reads TGTGCCAGCAGCTTGTCTAGCGGGAGCTTAGCGAACACCGGGGAGCTGTTTTTT. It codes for CASSLSSGSLANTGELFF.

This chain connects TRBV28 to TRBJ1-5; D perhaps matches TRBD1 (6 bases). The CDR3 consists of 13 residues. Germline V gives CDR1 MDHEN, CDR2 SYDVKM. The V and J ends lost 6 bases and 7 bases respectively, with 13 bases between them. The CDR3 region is CASRSGDYQPQHF. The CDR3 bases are TGTGCCAGCAGGTCAGGGGATTACCAGCCCCAGCATTTT.

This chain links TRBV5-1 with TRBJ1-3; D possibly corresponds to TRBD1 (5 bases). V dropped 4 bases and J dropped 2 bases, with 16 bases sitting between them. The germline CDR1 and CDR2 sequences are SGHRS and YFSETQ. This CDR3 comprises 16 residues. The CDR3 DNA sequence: TGCGCCAGCAGCGCTACAGGAGCTGCCGCTGGAAACACCATATATTTT. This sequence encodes CASSATGAAAGNTIYF.

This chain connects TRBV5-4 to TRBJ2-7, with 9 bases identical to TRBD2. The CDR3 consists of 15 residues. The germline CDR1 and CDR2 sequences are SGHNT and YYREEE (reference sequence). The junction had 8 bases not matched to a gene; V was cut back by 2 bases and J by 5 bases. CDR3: CASSFGSGRHDEQYF. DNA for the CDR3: TGTGCCAGCAGCTTCGGCAGCGGGAGGCACGACGAGCAGTACTTC.

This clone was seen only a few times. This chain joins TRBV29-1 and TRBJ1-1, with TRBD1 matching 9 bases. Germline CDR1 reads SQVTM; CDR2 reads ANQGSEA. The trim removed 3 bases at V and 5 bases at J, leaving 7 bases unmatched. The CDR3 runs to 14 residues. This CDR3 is CSVDDRGAKTEAFF. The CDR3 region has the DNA TGCAGCGTTGATGACAGGGGGGCGAAGACTGAAGCTTTCTTT.